Listed below are T cell receptor beta chains from one sample, sequenced in a study of cytomegalovirus exposure and HLA in healthy donors. The data were produced by immunoSEQ multiplex PCR, yet TCRdb's version contains in-frame clones alone and is incomplete. The data contain about 130,000 clones, 74% of them singletons. Sequenced sample: PBMCs. The source is a woman aged 45-59 years in good health and CMV-seropositive. Each CDR3 is given without its conserved first and last residue. Each record gives: J gene, V gene, D gene, CDR3 protein. D genes are given only for firm matches.

>TRBJ2-7|TRBV7-9|TRBD1
ASSASGQGLYEQY
>TRBJ2-2|TRBV7-2|TRBD2
ASRKGTSPGELF
>TRBJ1-5|TRBV7-9|-
ASSLDADQPQH
>TRBJ1-1|TRBV9|-
ASSVGGYTEAF
>TRBJ2-3|TRBV5-4|TRBD2
ASSLGSTSGTDTQY
>TRBJ2-5|TRBV9|-
ASSWGGGETQY
>TRBJ2-1|TRBV27|TRBD2
ASSFRLAGGLSSYNEQF
>TRBJ2-5|TRBV5-1|TRBD2
ASSSGTSGGEETQY
>TRBJ1-2|TRBV30|-
AWRNGAYGYT
>TRBJ2-3|TRBV5-1|-
ASSPDTDTDTQY
>TRBJ2-1|TRBV7-9|-
ASSSGWVGNEQF
>TRBJ1-3|TRBV5-1|-
ASSLGLSGNTIY
>TRBJ1-1|TRBV5-1|TRBD1
ASSLNGQGEAF
>TRBJ2-1|TRBV7-2|TRBD2
ASSLVGSGSYNEQF
>TRBJ2-5|TRBV5-1|TRBD2
ASSPRGAKEETQY
>TRBJ2-1|TRBV7-2|TRBD1
ASSHDRGLYNEQF
>TRBJ1-5|TRBV7-9|-
ASSVGQRGKPQH
>TRBJ1-2|TRBV2|-
ASSQSGRTYGYT
>TRBJ2-1|TRBV10-1|TRBD2
ASRQNLAGGINEQF
>TRBJ2-5|TRBV2|-
ASSDWGEETQY
>TRBJ1-6|TRBV9|TRBD1
ASSVGRDRGANNSPLH
>TRBJ2-3|TRBV7-8|TRBD2
ASSLEGLAGVDTQY
>TRBJ2-3|TRBV5-4|-
ASRLVGALQSTDTQY
>TRBJ2-7|TRBV18|TRBD2
ASSPSGTNYEQY
>TRBJ2-2|TRBV5-1|TRBD1
ASFETGVAGELF
>TRBJ2-2|TRBV5-1|TRBD1
ASSWGRTGTGELF
>TRBJ2-1|TRBV2|-
ASSGPDEQF
>TRBJ2-5|TRBV6-1|-
ASSDPWAQFRETQY
>TRBJ1-2|TRBV5-4|-
ASGTGQNYGYT
>TRBJ1-6|TRBV11-1|-
ASSTSRSRVGSPLH
>TRBJ2-7|TRBV21-1|-
ASKLTTGHWGEQY
>TRBJ1-2|TRBV27|-
ASSPRLYGSGYT
>TRBJ2-7|TRBV6-1|-
ASETSVEQY
>TRBJ2-1|TRBV7-8|-
ASSLIPRTAAGDNEQF
>TRBJ2-4|TRBV19|-
ASSIDQTVHIQY
>TRBJ1-5|TRBV19|-
ASKGGTGGQPQH
>TRBJ1-4|TRBV6-1|-
ASGEAATNEKLF
>TRBJ1-1|TRBV5-4|-
ASSLEPGTAAF
>TRBJ2-2|TRBV11-2|TRBD2
ASSLEDRGVGELF
>TRBJ2-2|TRBV18|TRBD1
ASRGQGNTGELF
>TRBJ2-3|TRBV4-2|-
ASSQVATDSDTQY
>TRBJ1-1|TRBV29-1|-
SVGWAGLGAF
>TRBJ1-2|TRBV5-8|TRBD1
ASSSRDRDGYT
>TRBJ2-7|TRBV30|-
AWSGYEQY
>TRBJ2-1|TRBV6-5|-
ASRPQGYTYNEQF
>TRBJ2-3|TRBV5-1|-
ASSLGGADTDTQY
>TRBJ2-1|TRBV2|-
ASRPVNEQF
>TRBJ1-1|TRBV5-1|-
ASSLGHNSGTEAF
>TRBJ2-2|TRBV4-3|TRBD1
ASSQEGQPGGELF
>TRBJ1-2|TRBV7-2|TRBD1
ASIMTGNGYT
>TRBJ2-6|TRBV27|TRBD1
ASSPRGTGPSGANVLT
>TRBJ2-1|TRBV18|-
ASSPVTSLNEQF
>TRBJ2-6|TRBV30|TRBD1
ASTGTGGAGANVLT
>TRBJ1-2|TRBV29-1|-
SVAGEDGYT
>TRBJ1-4|TRBV19|TRBD1
ASSSDRVGTNEKLF
>TRBJ2-1|TRBV6-5|TRBD2
ASSYATGTSGEQF
>TRBJ2-5|TRBV11-3|TRBD1
ASSGGQGWQETQY
>TRBJ1-3|TRBV15|TRBD1
ATRRGVTGSSGNTIY